A single sample gave rise to the 21 T cell receptor beta chains below, sequenced in a study of blood T cell repertoires in COVID-19. Sequenced by immunoSEQ multiplex PCR; TCRdb stores in-frame clones only, minus some. Altogether 150,000 to 200,000 clones are present, around 83% being singletons, with the ten largest covering 1.5%. Sequencing was carried out using peripheral blood. The origin of the receptors is a human donor in a cohort sampled during active COVID-19.

This clone was found once. This chain joins TRBV27 and TRBJ2-7, with 8 positions matching TRBD1. Trimming cost V 0 bases and J 3 bases; bases outside gene matches: 7. Germline values: CDR1 MNHEY, CDR2 SMNVEV (reference sequence). The CDR3 is 16 residues long. The CDR3 protein is CASSLSRAGQGYEQYF. DNA of the CDR3: TGTGCCAGCAGTTTATCGAGAGCTGGACAGGGCTACGAGCAGTACTTC.

The rearrangement uses TRBV27 and TRBJ2-7; TRBD2 matches 7 bases. Germline lookup yields CDR1 MNHEY and CDR2 SMNVEV (reference sequence). This CDR3 spans 14 amino acids. The V and J ends lost 7 bases and 0 bases, in that order; junction bases with no gene match: 6. The CDR3 loop reads CASNMGGSSYEQYF. The CDR3 region has the DNA TGTGCCAGCAACATGGGCGGGAGCTCCTACGAGCAGTACTTC.

The chain joins TRBV7-8 to TRBJ1-4; D possibly corresponds to TRBD1 (6 bases). This CDR3 spans 18 amino acids. In germline, CDR1 is SGHVS, CDR2 FQNEAQ. Trimming shortened V by 5 bases and J by 7 bases, and 26 bases separated the two germline ends. This chain's CDR3 is CASSLHPSPGGRGEKLFF. DNA of the CDR3: TGTGCCAGCAGCCTGCACCCTTCCCCGGGGGGCCGCGGTGAAAAACTGTTTTTT.

The chain links TRBV7-8 to TRBJ2-3; D not resolved. Germline lookup yields CDR1 SGHVS and CDR2 FQNEAQ. Trimming took 2 bases from V and 6 from J, leaving 6 bases between them. The CDR3 totals 12 residues. The CDR3 sequence: CASSLYGDTQYF. The CDR3 DNA is TGTGCCAGCAGCTTATACGGGGATACGCAGTATTTT.

The chain employs TRBV5-5 and TRBJ2-7; perhaps TRBD1 as D (6 bases). The V gene lost 1 base and the J gene lost 6 bases, with 8 bases spanning the gap. Germline V gives CDR1 SGHKS, CDR2 YYEKEE (reference sequence). The CDR3 covers 12 residues. Here the CDR3 DNA reads TGTGCCAGCAGCTTGAGGACAGCCGAGCAGTACTTC. This encodes CASSLRTAEQYF.

The chain links TRBV5-1 to TRBJ2-3; TRBD1 agrees at 7 bases. This CDR3 comprises 16 residues. J lost 6 bases, V lost 1 base, and 11 bases had no gene match. Looked up from germline, CDR1 is SGHRS and CDR2 is YFSETQ. Written as DNA, the CDR3 is TGCGCCAGCAGCTTGTTCGGGCAGGGGGATGGGGATACGCAGTATTTT. Its translation is CASSLFGQGDGDTQYF.

This clone was detected once. The genes are TRBV27 and TRBJ1-2; the match to TRBD1 covers 7 bases. Germline V gene data show CDR1 as MNHEY and CDR2 as SMNVEV (reference sequence). Trimming cost V 4 bases and J 2 bases; bases outside gene matches: 7. The CDR3 is 15 amino acids. In DNA, the CDR3 is TGTGCCAGCAGTTCAGGGGGACAGAGCAACTATGGCTACACCTTC. Amino acid sequence: CASSSGGQSNYGYTF.

Concerning this clone: Distinct nucleotide sequences in the sample also encode this CDR3. V gene TRBV7-3 combines with J gene TRBJ2-7, with 9 bases identical to TRBD1. This CDR3 is 14 amino acids long. V lost 5 bases to trimming and J lost 3 bases; unmatched junction nucleotides: 5. CDR1 is SGHTA and CDR2 is FQGTGA in the germline V gene. This chain's CDR3 is CASSPDRGSYEQYF. The CDR3 DNA follows: TGTGCCAGCAGCCCGGACAGGGGAAGCTACGAGCAGTACTTC.

The V gene is TRBV5-1, the J gene TRBJ1-2; D ambiguous. The CDR3 runs to 15 residues. With 0 bases removed from V and 2 bases from J, the gap between germline ends came to 11 bases. Germline values: CDR1 SGHRS, CDR2 YFSETQ. CDR3 sequence (DNA): TGCGCCAGCAGCTTGGGGTCAGGAGGGAACTATGGCTACACCTTC. Its protein product is CASSLGSGGNYGYTF.

J is TRBJ1-2 and V is TRBV2; D is perhaps TRBD1 (6 bases). This CDR3 is built from 13 residues. Trimming took 6 bases from V and 6 from J, leaving 14 bases between them. The germline V gene has CDR1 SNHLY and CDR2 FYNNEI. As DNA, the CDR3 is TGTGCCAGCAGGGGCAGGGGAAGGGATGGCTACACCTTC. It codes for CASRGRGRDGYTF.

This rearrangement joins TRBV6-2 or TRBV6-3 to TRBJ2-7; 8 bases align to TRBD2. V shed 5 bases and J 4 bases; nucleotides not matched to a gene: 13. Germline V gives CDR1 MNHEY, CDR2 SVGEGT. The CDR3 loop spans 16 amino acids. The CDR3 loop reads CASSTPRGGLMYEQYF. The CDR3 DNA is TGTGCCAGCAGTACACCTCGGGGGGGCCTGATGTACGAGCAGTACTTC.

The CDR3 loop reads CASSPGGWTGELFF. The CDR3 DNA follows: TGCGCCAGCAGTCCAGGGGGCTGGACCGGGGAGCTGTTTTTT. This chain uses TRBV23-1 with TRBJ2-2, with 8 nucleotides matching TRBD1. TRBV23-1 is noted as an ORF with a role that remains uncertain. After removal of 4 bases from V and 5 bases from J, the junction contained 3 bases not matched to a gene. The CDR3 has 14 amino acids.

This chain links TRBV9 with TRBJ1-3; D gene ambiguous. With 0 bases removed from V and 2 bases from J, the gap between germline ends came to 9 bases. The CDR3 spans 15 residues. In germline, CDR1 is SGDLS, CDR2 YYNGEE. Here the CDR3 reads CASSVGGSPGNTIYF. CDR3 DNA: TGTGCCAGCAGCGTAGGAGGGAGTCCTGGAAACACCATATATTTT.

The chain uses TRBV5-4 and TRBJ2-7; 8 positions agree with TRBD1. The CDR3 runs 14 residues. Germline V CDR1 and CDR2: SGHNT, YYREEE (reference sequence). V trimming: 2 bases; J trimming: 1 base; junction bases outside the gene matches: 2. CDR3 protein: CASSFRDRSYEQYF. The CDR3 region has the DNA TGTGCCAGCAGCTTCCGGGACAGGTCCTACGAGCAGTACTTC.

The gene calls are TRBV28 and TRBJ2-2, with 12 bases identical to TRBD2. With V trimmed by 6 bases and J by 4 bases, 12 bases remained unmatched. The CDR3 spans 18 residues. The germline V gene encodes CDR1 MDHEN and CDR2 SYDVKM. The CDR3 reads CASSKTSGGHRGTGELFF. CDR3 coding DNA: TGTGCCAGCAGCAAGACTAGCGGGGGCCACCGGGGCACCGGGGAGCTGTTTTTT.

The chain carries TRBV19 and TRBJ2-7, with 13 bases aligning to TRBD2. Germline-derived CDR1 and CDR2 are LNHDA and SQIVND (reference sequence). This CDR3 has 17 amino acids. After removal of 8 bases from V and 7 bases from J, the junction contained 17 bases not matched to a gene. CDR3 nucleotides: TGTGCCAGTCTCAAGTCGGGACTAGCGGGGAAGAGGGAAGAGCAGTACTTC. Its protein product is CASLKSGLAGKREEQYF. Complete variable domain (other parts from reference TRBV19 and TRBJ2-7): DGGITQSPKYLFRKEGQNVTLSCEQNLNHDAMYWYRQDPGQGLRLIYYSQIVNDFQKGDIAEGYSVSREKKESFPLTVTSAQKNPTAFYLCASLKSGLAGKREEQYFGPGTRLTVT.

The chain has TRBV19 and TRBJ1-1; TRBD1 matches 7 bases. Germline V lookup: CDR1 LNHDA, CDR2 SQIVND (reference sequence). The CDR3 has 15 residues. The V segment lost 7 bases and the J segment 4 bases; nucleotides outside the gene matches: 12. Written as DNA, the CDR3 is TGTGCCAGTAACCAGGTGTGGCAGGGGGGCACTGAAGCTTTCTTT. Translation: CASNQVWQGGTEAFF.

This rearrangement joins TRBV7-2 to TRBJ1-5, with 7 bases matching TRBD1. With 4 bases clipped from V and 12 bases from J, the junction kept 9 bases outside the gene matches. The CDR3 sequence is 13 residues long. CDR1 and CDR2 (germline): SGHTA, FQGNSA. CDR3 sequence reads: CASSSRYGTVQHF. CDR3 coding DNA: TGTGCCAGCAGCTCCCGTTATGGGACAGTCCAGCATTTT.

V usage is TRBV11-2 and J usage is TRBJ1-3; D gene unclear. The CDR3 runs to 15 residues. The V end was cut by 1 base, the J end by 0 bases, with 7 bases between. CDR1 is SGHAT, CDR2 FQNNGV, per germline. The DNA for the CDR3 is TGTGCCAGCAGCTTAGGCAGGAACTCTGGAAACACCATATATTTT. Protein product: CASSLGRNSGNTIYF.

This clone was found once. The V call is TRBV7-9, the J call TRBJ2-7; 12 nucleotides line up with TRBD1. The trim removed 2 bases at V and 2 bases at J, leaving 10 bases unmatched. Germline values: CDR1 SEHNR, CDR2 FQNEAQ (reference sequence). The CDR3 covers 18 residues. CDR3 amino acids: CASSLRDRGLRSPYEQYF. In DNA, the CDR3 is TGTGCCAGCAGCTTAAGGGACAGGGGGCTACGAAGTCCCTACGAGCAGTACTTC.

The V and J genes are TRBV10-3 and TRBJ2-7; no firm D call. CDR3 length: 14 amino acids. Trimming removed 7 bases from V and 3 bases from J, with 16 bases in between. Germline V gene sequence: CDR1 ENHRY, CDR2 SYGVKD. The CDR3 region has the DNA TGTGCCATCAAACCTGACACGGAACGCTACGAGCAGTACTTC. Translation gives CAIKPDTERYEQYF.